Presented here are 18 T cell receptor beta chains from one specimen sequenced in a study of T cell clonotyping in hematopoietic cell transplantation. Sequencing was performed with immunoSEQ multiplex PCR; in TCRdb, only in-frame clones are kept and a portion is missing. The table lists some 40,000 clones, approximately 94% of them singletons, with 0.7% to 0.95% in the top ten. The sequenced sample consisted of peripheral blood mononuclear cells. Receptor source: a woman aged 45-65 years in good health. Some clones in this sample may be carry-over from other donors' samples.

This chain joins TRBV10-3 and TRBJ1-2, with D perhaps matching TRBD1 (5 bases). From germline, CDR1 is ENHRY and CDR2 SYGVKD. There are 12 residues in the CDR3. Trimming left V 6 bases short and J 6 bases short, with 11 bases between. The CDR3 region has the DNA TGTGCCATCAGGGGGGGAGCGGATGGCTACACCTTC. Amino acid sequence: CAIRGGADGYTF.

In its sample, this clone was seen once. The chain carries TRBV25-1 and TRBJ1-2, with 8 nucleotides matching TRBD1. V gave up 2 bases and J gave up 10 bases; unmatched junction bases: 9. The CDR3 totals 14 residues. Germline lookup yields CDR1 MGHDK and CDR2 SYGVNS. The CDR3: CASSEPGGPGFYTF. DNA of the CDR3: TGTGCCAGCAGTGAACCAGGGGGCCCGGGCTTCTACACCTTC.

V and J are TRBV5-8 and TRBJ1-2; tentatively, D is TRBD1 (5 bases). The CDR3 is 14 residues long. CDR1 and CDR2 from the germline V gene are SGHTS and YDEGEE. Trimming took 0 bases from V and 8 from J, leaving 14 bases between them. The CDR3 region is CASSLGGLRVGYTF. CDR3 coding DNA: TGTGCCAGCAGCTTGGGGGGCCTGAGGGTCGGCTACACCTTC.

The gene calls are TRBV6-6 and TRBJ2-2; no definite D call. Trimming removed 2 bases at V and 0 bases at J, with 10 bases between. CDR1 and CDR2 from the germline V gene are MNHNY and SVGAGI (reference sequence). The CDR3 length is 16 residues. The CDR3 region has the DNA TGTGCCAGCAGTTACAATTTTGTAGCGAACACCGGGGAGCTGTTTTTT. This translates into CASSYNFVANTGELFF.

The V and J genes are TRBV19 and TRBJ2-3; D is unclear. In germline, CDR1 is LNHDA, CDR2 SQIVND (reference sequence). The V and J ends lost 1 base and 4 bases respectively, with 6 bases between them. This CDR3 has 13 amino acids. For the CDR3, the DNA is TGTGCCAGTAGTATAGGGGCGGCAGATACGCAGTATTTT. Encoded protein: CASSIGAADTQYF.

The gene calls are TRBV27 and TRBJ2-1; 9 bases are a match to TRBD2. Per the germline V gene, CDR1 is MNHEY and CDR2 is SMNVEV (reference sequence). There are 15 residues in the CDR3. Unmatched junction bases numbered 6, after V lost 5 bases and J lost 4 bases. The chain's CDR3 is CASSEPTSGYNEQFF. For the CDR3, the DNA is TGTGCCAGCAGTGAACCGACTAGCGGTTACAATGAGCAGTTCTTC.

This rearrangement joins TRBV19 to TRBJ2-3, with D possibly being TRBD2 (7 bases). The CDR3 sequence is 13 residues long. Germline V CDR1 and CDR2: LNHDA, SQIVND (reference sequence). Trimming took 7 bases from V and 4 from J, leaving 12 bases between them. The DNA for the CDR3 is TGTGCCAGTAACGGGGGGCGCGCAGATACGCAGTATTTT. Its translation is CASNGGRADTQYF.

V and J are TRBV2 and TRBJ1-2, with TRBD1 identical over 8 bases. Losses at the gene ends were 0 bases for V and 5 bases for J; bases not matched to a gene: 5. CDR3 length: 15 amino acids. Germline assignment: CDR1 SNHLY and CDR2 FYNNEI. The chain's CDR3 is CASSEAGTGGYGYTF. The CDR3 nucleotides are TGTGCCAGCAGTGAAGCCGGGACAGGAGGGTATGGCTACACCTTC.

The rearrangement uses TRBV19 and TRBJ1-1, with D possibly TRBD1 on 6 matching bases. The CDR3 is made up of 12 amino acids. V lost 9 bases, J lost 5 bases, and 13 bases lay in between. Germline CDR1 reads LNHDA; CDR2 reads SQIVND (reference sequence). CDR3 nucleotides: TGTGCCAGCCTGGGGGCTGGTACTGAAGCTTTCTTT. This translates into CASLGAGTEAFF.

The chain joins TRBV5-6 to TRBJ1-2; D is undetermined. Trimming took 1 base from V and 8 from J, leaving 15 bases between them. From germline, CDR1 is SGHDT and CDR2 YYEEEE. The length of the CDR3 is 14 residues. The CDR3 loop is CASSLIAGVDGYTF. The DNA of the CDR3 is TGTGCCAGCAGCTTGATTGCCGGGGTGGACGGCTACACCTTC.

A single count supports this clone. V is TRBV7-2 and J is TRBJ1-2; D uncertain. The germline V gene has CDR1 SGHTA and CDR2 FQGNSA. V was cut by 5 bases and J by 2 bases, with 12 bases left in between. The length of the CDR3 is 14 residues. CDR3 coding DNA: TGTGCCAGCAGCGCCCGCGGGCTGAACTATGGCTACACCTTC. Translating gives CASSARGLNYGYTF.

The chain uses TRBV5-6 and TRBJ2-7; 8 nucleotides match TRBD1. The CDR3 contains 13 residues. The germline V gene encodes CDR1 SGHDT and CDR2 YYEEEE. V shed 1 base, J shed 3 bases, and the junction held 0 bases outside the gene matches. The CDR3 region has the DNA TGTGCCAGCAGCTTGACAGGGGGCTACGAGCAGTACTTC. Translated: CASSLTGGYEQYF.

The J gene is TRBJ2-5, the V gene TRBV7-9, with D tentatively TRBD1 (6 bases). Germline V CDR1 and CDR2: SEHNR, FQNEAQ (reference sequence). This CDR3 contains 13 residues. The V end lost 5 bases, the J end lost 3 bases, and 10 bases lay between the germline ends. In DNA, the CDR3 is TGTGCCAGCAGCCGGGGACAAGAAGAGACCCAGTACTTC. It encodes CASSRGQEETQYF. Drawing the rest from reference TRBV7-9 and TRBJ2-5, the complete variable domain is DTGVSQNPRHKITKRGQNVTFRCDPISEHNRLYWYRQTLGQGPEFLTYFQNEAQLEKSRLLSDRFSAERPKGSFSTLEIQRTEQGDSAMYLCASSRGQEETQYFGPGTRLLVL.

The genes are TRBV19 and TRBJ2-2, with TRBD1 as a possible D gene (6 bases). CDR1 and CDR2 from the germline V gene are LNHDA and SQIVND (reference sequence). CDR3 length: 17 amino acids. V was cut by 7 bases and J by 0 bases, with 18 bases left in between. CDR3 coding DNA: TGTGCCAGTACCTCAGGCCGGGACACTACGAACACCGGGGAGCTGTTTTTT. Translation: CASTSGRDTTNTGELFF. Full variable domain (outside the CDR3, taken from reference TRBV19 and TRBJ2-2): DGGITQSPKYLFRKEGQNVTLSCEQNLNHDAMYWYRQDPGQGLRLIYYSQIVNDFQKGDIAEGYSVSREKKESFPLTVTSAQKNPTAFYLCASTSGRDTTNTGELFFGEGSRLTVL.

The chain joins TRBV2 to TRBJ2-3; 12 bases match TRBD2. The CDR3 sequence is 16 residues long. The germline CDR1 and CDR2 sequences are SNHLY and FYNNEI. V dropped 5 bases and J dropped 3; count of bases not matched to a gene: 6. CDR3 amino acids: CASSPKTSGGTDTQYF. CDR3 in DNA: TGTGCCAGCAGTCCCAAGACTAGCGGGGGTACAGATACGCAGTATTTT.

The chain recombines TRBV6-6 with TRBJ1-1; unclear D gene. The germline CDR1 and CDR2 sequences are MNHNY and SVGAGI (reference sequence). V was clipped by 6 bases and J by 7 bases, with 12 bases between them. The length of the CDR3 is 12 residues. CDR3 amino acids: CASSTDRGEAFF. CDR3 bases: TGTGCCAGCAGCACCGACCGCGGTGAAGCTTTCTTT.

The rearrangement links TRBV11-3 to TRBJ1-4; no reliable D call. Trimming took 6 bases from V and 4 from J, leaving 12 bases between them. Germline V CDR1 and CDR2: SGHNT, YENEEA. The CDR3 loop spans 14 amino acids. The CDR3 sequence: CASSNVGINEKLFF. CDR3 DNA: TGTGCCAGCAGTAACGTGGGTATTAATGAAAAACTGTTTTTT. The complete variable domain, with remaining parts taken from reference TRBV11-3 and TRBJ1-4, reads EAGVVQSPRYKIIEKKQPVAFWCNPISGHNTLYWYLQNLGQGPELLIRYENEEAVDDSQLPKDRFSAERLKGVDSTLKIQPAELGDSAVYLCASSNVGINEKLFFGSGTQLSVL.

CDR3 nucleotide sequence: TGTGCCATCAGTGAGGAATTTGATGAAGCTTTCTTT. This translates into CAISEEFDEAFF. The chain couples TRBV10-3 to TRBJ1-1; D gene unclear. CDR1 is ENHRY and CDR2 is SYGVKD in the germline V gene. V was trimmed by 2 bases and J by 7 bases, leaving 8 bases between them. The CDR3 totals 12 residues.